Each of the 3 T cell receptor beta chains below was sequenced from the same sample in a study of cytomegalovirus exposure and HLA in healthy donors (dated 2017 in TCRdb). Library generation was performed with the immunoSEQ multiplex PCR assay. For the multiplex PCR, a mixture combining 60 forward primers for TCR Vbeta segments and 13 reverse primers for TCR Jbeta segments was used. TCRdb took this table from immuneACCESS and kept in-frame rearrangements with V and J called. Such tables lack part of the clones; where checked against another copy, unresolved V genes explain under half of the gap, and the rest is unexplained. For this sample there are 200,000 or so clones; 70% to 90% appear just once. The ten largest clones represent roughly 2% of the sample. The sample comprised PBMCs. The receptors here all came from a woman under 30 in good health and CMV-seropositive.

Note on this clone: Other DNA sequences in the sample encode the same CDR3. The chain has TRBV30 and TRBJ1-6, with D maybe TRBD1 (6 bases). The CDR3 has 13 residues. Per the germline V gene, CDR1 is GTSNPN and CDR2 is SVGIG (reference sequence). The germline V and J ends were trimmed by 0 bases and 6 bases, with 6 bases remaining between them. CDR3 protein: CAWSVQGNSPLHF. CDR3 in DNA: TGTGCCTGGAGTGTACAGGGTAATTCACCCCTCCACTTT.

This clone was observed a single time. The chain recombines TRBV6-5 with TRBJ1-2, with D uncertain. The length of the CDR3 is 14 residues. V was pared by 5 bases and J by 8 bases, with 18 bases between. Germline assignment: CDR1 MNHEY and CDR2 SVGAGI. CDR3 in amino acids: CASSEGSSKRGYTF. The CDR3, as DNA: TGTGCCAGCAGTGAAGGGTCCTCTAAGCGGGGCTACACCTTC.

As regards this clone: Compared with germline, one end of the junction differs, possibly owing to a read error. This rearrangement joins TRBV10-3 to TRBJ2-6, with unresolved D. CDR1 ENHRY and CDR2 SYGVKD come from the germline V gene. CDR3 size: 12 residues. The CDR3 nucleotides read TGTGCCATCAGTGAGGAGGCCAACGGCCTGACTTTC. It codes for CAISEEANGLTF.